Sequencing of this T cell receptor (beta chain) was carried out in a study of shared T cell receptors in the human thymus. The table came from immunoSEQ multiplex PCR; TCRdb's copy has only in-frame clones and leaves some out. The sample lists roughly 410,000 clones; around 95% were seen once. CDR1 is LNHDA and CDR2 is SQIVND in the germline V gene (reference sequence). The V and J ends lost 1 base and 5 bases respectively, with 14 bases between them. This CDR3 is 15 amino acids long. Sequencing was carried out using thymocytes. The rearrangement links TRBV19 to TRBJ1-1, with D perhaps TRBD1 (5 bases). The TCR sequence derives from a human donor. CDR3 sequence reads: CASSIGRFGGTEAFF. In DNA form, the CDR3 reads TGTGCCAGTAGTATAGGCAGGTTCGGGGGAACTGAAGCTTTCTTT.